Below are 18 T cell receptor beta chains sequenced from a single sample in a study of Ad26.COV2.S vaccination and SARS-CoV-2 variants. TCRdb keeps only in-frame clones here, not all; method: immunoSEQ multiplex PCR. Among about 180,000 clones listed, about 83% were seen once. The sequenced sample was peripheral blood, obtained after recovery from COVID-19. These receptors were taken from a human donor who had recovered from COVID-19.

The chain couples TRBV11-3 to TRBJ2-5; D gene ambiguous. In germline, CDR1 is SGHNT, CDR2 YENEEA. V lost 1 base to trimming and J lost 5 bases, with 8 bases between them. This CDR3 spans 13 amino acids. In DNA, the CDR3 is TGTGCCAGCAGCTTAGCGTTACGGGAGACCCAGTACTTC. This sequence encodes CASSLALRETQYF.

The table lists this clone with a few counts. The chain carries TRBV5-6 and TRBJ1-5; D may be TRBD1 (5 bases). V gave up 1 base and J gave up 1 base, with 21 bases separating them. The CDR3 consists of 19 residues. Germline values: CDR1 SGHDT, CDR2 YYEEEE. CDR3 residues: CASSLLKDGDVGSNQPQHF. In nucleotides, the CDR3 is TGTGCCAGCAGCTTGTTAAAGGATGGGGACGTGGGCAGCAATCAGCCCCAGCATTTT.

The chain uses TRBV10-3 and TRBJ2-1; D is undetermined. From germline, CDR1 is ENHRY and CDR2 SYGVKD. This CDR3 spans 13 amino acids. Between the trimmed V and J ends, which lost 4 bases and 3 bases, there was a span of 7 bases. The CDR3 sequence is CAISVNVYNEQFF. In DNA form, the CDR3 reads TGTGCCATCAGTGTGAACGTCTACAATGAGCAGTTCTTC.

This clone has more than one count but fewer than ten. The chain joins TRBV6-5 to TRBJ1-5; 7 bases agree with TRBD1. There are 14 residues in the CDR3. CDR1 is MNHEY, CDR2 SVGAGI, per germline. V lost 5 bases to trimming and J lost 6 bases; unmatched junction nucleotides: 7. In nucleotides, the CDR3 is TGTGCCAGCAGTACAGGGGTTCGGTCTCAGCCCCAGCATTTT. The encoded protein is CASSTGVRSQPQHF.

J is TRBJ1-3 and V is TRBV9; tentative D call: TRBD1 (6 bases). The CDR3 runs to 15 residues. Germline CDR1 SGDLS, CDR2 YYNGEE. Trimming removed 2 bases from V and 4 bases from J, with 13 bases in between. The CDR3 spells CASSVSGAGGNTIYF. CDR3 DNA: TGTGCCAGCAGCGTTTCGGGGGCAGGGGGAAACACCATATATTTT.

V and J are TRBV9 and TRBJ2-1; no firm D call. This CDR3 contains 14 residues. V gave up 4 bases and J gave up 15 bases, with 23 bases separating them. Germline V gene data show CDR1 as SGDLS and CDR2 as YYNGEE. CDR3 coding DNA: TGTGCCAGCAGCCCTACCTGGGCGGTCACCACCCCGTTCTTC. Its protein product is CASSPTWAVTTPFF.

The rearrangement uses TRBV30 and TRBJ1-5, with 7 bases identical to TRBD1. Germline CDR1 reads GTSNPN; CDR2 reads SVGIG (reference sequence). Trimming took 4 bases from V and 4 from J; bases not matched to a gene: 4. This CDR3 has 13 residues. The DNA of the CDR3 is TGTGCCTGGAACGCAGGGGGAAATCAGCCCCAGCATTTT. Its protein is CAWNAGGNQPQHF.

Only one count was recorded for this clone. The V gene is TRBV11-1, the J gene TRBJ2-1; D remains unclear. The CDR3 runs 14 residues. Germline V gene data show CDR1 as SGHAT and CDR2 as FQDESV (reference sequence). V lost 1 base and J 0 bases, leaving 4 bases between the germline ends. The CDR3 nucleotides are TGTGCCAGCAGCTTAGAGAGCTCCTACAATGAGCAGTTCTTC. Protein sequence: CASSLESSYNEQFF.

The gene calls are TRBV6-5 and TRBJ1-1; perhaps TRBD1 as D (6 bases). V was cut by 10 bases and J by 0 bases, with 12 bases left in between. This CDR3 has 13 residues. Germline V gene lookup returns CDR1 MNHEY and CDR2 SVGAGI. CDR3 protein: CATLDRMNTEAFF. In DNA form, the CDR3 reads TGTGCCACCCTCGACAGGATGAACACTGAAGCTTTCTTT.

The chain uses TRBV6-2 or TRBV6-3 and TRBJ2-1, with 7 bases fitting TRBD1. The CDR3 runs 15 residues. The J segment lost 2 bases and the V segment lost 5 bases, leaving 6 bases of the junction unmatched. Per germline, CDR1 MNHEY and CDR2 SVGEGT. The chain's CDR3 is CASSTTGAPYNEQFF. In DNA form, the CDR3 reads TGTGCCAGCAGTACCACAGGGGCCCCCTACAATGAGCAGTTCTTC.

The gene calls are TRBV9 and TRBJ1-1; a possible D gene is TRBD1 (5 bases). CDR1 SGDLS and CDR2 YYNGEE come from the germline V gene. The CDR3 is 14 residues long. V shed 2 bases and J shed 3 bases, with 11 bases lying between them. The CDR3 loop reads CASSVRAGDTEAFF. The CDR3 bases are TGTGCCAGCAGCGTCCGGGCGGGGGACACTGAAGCTTTCTTT.

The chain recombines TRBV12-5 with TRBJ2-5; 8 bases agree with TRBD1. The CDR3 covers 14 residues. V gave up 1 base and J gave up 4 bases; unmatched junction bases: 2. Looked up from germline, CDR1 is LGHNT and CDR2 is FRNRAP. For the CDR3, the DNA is TGTGCTAGTGGTTTGGGACAGGGGAGAGAGACCCAGTACTTC. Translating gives CASGLGQGRETQYF.

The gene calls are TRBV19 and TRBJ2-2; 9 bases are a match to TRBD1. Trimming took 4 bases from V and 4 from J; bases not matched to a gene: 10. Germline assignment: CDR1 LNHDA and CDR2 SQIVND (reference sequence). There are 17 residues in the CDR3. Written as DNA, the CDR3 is TGTGCCAGTAGTAAGGGCCCACAGGGGGCGAGCACCGGGGAGCTGTTTTTT. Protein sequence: CASSKGPQGASTGELFF.

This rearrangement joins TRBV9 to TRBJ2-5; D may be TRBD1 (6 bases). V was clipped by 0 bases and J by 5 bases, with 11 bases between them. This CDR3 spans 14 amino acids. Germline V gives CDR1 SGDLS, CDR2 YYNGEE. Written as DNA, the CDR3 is TGTGCCAGCAGCGTAGCACAGGGCGGGGAGACCCAGTACTTC. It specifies CASSVAQGGETQYF.

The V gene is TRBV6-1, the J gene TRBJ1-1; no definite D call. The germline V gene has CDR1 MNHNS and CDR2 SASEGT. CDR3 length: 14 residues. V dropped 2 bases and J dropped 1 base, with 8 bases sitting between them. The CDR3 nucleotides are TGTGCCAGCAGTGAACACGGTGGGAACACTGAAGCTTTCTTT. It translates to CASSEHGGNTEAFF.

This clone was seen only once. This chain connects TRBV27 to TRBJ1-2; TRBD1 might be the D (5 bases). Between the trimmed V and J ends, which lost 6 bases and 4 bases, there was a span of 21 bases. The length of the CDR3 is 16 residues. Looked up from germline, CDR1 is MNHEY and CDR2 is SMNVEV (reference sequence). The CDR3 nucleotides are TGTGCCAGCAGAACCGCTCGGGACTCTAGTTTCTATGGCTACACCTTC. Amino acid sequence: CASRTARDSSFYGYTF.

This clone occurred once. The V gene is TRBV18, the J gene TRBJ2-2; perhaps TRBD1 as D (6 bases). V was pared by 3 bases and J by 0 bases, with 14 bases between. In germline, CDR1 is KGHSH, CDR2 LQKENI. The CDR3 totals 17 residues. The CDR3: CASSPAGVIANTGELFF. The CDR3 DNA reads TGTGCCAGCTCACCGGCAGGGGTGATCGCGAACACCGGGGAGCTGTTTTTT.

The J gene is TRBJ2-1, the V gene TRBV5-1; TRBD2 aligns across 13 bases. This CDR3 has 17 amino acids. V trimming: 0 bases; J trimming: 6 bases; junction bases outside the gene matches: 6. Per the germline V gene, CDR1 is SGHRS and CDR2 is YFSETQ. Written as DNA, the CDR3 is TGCGCCAGCAGCTTGGCCGGGGGGACTAGCGGGGTCAATGAGCAGTTCTTC. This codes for CASSLAGGTSGVNEQFF.